This paragraph reports one T cell receptor (beta chain). What it binds is not known. Looked up from germline, CDR1 is SEHNR and CDR2 is FQNEAQ (reference sequence). V was pared by 5 bases and J by 3 bases, with 11 bases between. The CDR3 is 14 residues long. Repertoires were sampled repeatedly during chemoradiotherapy. These data originate in a study of chemoradiotherapy in HPV16-positive cancers. The study, taken as a whole, reports: The functional HPV-specific definition rests on just a couple of HPV16-positive patients. Better recurrence-free survival went with HPV-responsive T-cell expansion in HPV16-positive patients.

The method was immunoSEQ multiplex PCR; TCRdb's version includes in-frame clones alone and lacks a portion of them. The sample holds approximately 12,000 clones; about 90% are singletons and the top ten take 2.7%. This material was obtained from a patient who underwent chemoradiotherapy. The rearrangement links TRBV7-9 to TRBJ1-5; possibly TRBD1 for D (5 bases). The TCR sequence derives from a human donor with HPV-associated anogenital cancer. The chain's CDR3 is CASSGRQSNQPQHF. In DNA form, the CDR3 reads TGTGCCAGCAGCGGAAGACAGTCCAATCAGCCCCAGCATTTT.